Listed here are 2 T cell receptor beta chains from one sample, sequenced in a study of cytomegalovirus exposure and HLA in healthy donors. The study ran its PCR with 60 Vbeta and 13 Jbeta primers. The table came from immunoSEQ multiplex PCR; TCRdb's copy has only in-frame clones and leaves some out. The sample table includes 150,000 to 200,000 clones. The sequenced sample was PBMCs. All receptors come from a man aged 25 to 45 in good health and CMV-seronegative.

The chain joins TRBV2 to TRBJ2-7; 13 bases are a match to TRBD2. Germline V gene lookup returns CDR1 SNHLY and CDR2 FYNNEI. The CDR3 is 16 residues long. With V trimmed by 2 bases and J by 5 bases, 6 bases remained unmatched. The chain's CDR3 is CASSEPGLAGFDEQYF. DNA of the CDR3: TGTGCCAGCAGTGAACCGGGACTAGCGGGATTCGACGAGCAGTACTTC.

This chain links TRBV4-1 with TRBJ2-7; TRBD2 might be the D (6 bases). Germline V gives CDR1 MGHRA, CDR2 YSYEKL. This CDR3 region has 19 residues. The V and J ends lost 0 bases and 3 bases respectively, with 24 bases between them. This CDR3 is CASSQDRRVGGPRGYEQYF. CDR3 nucleotide sequence: TGCGCCAGCAGCCAAGATCGCCGCGTGGGGGGTCCGAGGGGCTACGAGCAGTACTTC.